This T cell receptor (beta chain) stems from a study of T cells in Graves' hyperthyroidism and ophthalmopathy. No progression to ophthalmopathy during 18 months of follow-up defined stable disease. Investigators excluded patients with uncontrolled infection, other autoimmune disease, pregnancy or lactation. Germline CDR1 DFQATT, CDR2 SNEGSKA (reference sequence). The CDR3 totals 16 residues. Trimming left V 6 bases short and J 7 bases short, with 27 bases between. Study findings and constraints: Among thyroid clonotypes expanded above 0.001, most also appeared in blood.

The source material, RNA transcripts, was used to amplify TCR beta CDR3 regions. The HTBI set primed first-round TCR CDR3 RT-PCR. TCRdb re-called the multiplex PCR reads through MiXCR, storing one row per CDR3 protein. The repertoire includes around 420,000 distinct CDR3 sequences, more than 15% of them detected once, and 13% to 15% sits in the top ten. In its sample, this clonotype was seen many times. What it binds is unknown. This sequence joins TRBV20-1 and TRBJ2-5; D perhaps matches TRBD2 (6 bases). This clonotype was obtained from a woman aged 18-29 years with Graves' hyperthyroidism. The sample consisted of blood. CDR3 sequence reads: CSASGAGLVIQGTQYF. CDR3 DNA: TGCAGTGCCAGCGGCGCGGGGTTGGTTATTCAGGGGACCCAGTACTTC.